The sequence of this T cell receptor (beta chain) was determined in a study of shared clonotypes between healthy human individuals. About the study: CD4 naive and CD4 memory each took three plates per donor, while CD8 naive took two and CD8 memory one.

The CDR3 extends over 13 amino acids. Germline V lookup: CDR1 MNHEY, CDR2 SVGAGI. Investigators spread the genomic DNA of each subset evenly over several immunoSEQ plates. Sequenced by immunoSEQ multiplex PCR; TCRdb stores in-frame clones only, minus some. The sample includes a few million clones, around 95% of them seen just once. About this clone: Mismatch with germline at one junction end may stem from a read error. Different DNA sequences within this sample yield the same CDR3.

The TCR originated in a man aged 18 to 30 in good health. Sequencing was done on a sample of naive CD4+ T cells sorted from blood. Indicated subset: CD45RA+ positively selected. This chain connects TRBV6-5 to TRBJ1-1, with D possibly being TRBD1 (5 bases). The CDR3 sequence: CASTRAMNTEAFF. CDR3 bases: TGCGCCAGCACCAGGGCCATGAACACTGAAGCTTTCTTT.